This T cell receptor beta chain emerged from a study of blood T cells in healthy people across ages. General observations from the study: Both higher diversity and more naive CD4+ cells marked long-lived donors when set against aged donors. Strongly correlated with naive T cell percentage was TCR beta diversity.

Primed by a sample-barcoded 5' primer and a J-beta primer mix, a second PCR proceeded for roughly 7 to 11 cycles. TCRdb reprocessed the 5' RACE reads with MiXCR, giving one entry per CDR3 protein. The table includes 1.5 million or so distinct CDR3 sequences, under 55% detected once. The CDR3 contains 14 residues. V was cut by 0 bases and J by 7 bases, with 12 bases left in between. Germline-derived CDR1 and CDR2 are ENHRY and SYGVKD. This clonotype was detected a few times. Its antigen is not identified. The authors isolated at least 6.5 million PBMCs per sample. The sample was blood. V is TRBV10-3 and J is TRBJ1-1, with no clear D. The sequence came from a young woman in good health. CDR3 protein: CAISESTRPIEAFF. The CDR3, as DNA: TGTGCCATCAGTGAGTCGACCCGTCCAATTGAAGCTTTCTTT.